This T cell receptor (beta chain) was identified during a study of blood T cell repertoires in COVID-19. As handled by the study authors: Reference gene primer amplification gave nucleated cell count estimates. Libraries were prepared by immunoSEQ multiplex PCR; TCRdb keeps only in-frame clonotypes and omits some of them. V, J and clone size were drawn from that table, and D and trimming were deduced from the DNA. Of about 290,000 clones in the sample, around four fifths were seen once. Sample: peripheral blood. The TCR comes from a woman between 45 and 60 years old with active or convalescent COVID-19.

The CDR3 DNA reads TGTGCCAGCAGCCTTGGGGGGGGGTACAATGAGCAGTTCTTC. This codes for CASSLGGGYNEQFF. The rearrangement uses TRBV3-1 (or the pseudogene TRBV3-2) and TRBJ2-1, with 7 bases that match TRBD2. Germline V gene sequence: CDR1 LGHDT, CDR2 YNNKEL (reference sequence). V lost 4 bases and J lost 4; bases outside the gene matches: 4. This CDR3 is built from 14 residues.